This passage covers 12 T cell receptor beta chains from one sample sequenced in a study of cytomegalovirus exposure and HLA in healthy donors. 13 Jbeta primers and 60 Vbeta primers were used for the PCR. Libraries were prepared by immunoSEQ multiplex PCR; TCRdb keeps only in-frame clonotypes and omits some of them. The specimen's table records 120,000 to 150,000 clones. Sequencing used PBMCs. The receptor source for this set is a man aged 35 to 55 in good health and CMV-seronegative.

The chain combines TRBV7-9 with TRBJ2-1; 8 bases are a match to TRBD1. V shed 5 bases and J 7 bases; nucleotides not matched to a gene: 7. This CDR3 contains 14 residues. Per the germline V gene, CDR1 is SEHNR and CDR2 is FQNEAQ (reference sequence). CDR3 amino acids: CASSPGGVQNEQFF. CDR3 DNA sequence: TGTGCCAGCAGCCCAGGGGGCGTCCAGAATGAGCAGTTCTTC.

The chain combines TRBV27 with TRBJ2-4, with 12 bases lining up with TRBD2. Germline V CDR1 and CDR2: MNHEY, SMNVEV (reference sequence). V trimming: 8 bases; J trimming: 4 bases; junction bases outside the gene matches: 6. This CDR3 has 15 amino acids. This CDR3 reads CASGWTSGVKNIQYF. The CDR3 nucleotides read TGTGCCAGCGGATGGACTAGCGGGGTAAAAAACATTCAGTACTTC.

The rearrangement joins TRBV20-1 to TRBJ1-1; possibly TRBD1 for D (5 bases). The CDR3 spans 10 residues. The germline V gene has CDR1 DFQATT and CDR2 SNEGSKA (reference sequence). Trimming removed 4 bases from V and 11 bases from J, with 11 bases in between. The DNA for the CDR3 is TGCAGTGCTACGGGGGGTGAGGCTTTCTTT. It yields the protein CSATGGEAFF.

The chain employs TRBV2 and TRBJ1-1; weak D call: TRBD1 (5 bases). The V end was cut by 4 bases, the J end by 4 bases, with 13 bases between. The V gene's germline CDR1 is SNHLY and CDR2 FYNNEI. The CDR3 sequence is 14 residues long. CDR3 amino acids: CASSVAGMITEAFF. CDR3 nucleotide sequence: TGTGCCAGCAGTGTGGCAGGGATGATCACTGAAGCTTTCTTT. The variable domain in full, with the rest retrieved from reference TRBV2 and TRBJ1-1, is EPEVTQTPSHQVTQMGQEVILRCVPISNHLYFYWYRQILGQKVEFLVSFYNNEISEKSEIFDDQFSVERPDGSNFTLKIRSTKLEDSAMYFCASSVAGMITEAFFGQGTRLTVV.

This chain links TRBV11-2 with TRBJ2-1; D uncertain. Germline loops: CDR1 SGHAT, CDR2 FQNNGV. V lost 2 bases and J 6 bases, leaving 8 bases between the germline ends. The CDR3 consists of 13 residues. The chain's CDR3 is CASSLQAGNEQFF. The CDR3 nucleotides read TGTGCCAGCAGCTTACAGGCCGGCAATGAGCAGTTCTTC.

The chain recombines TRBV6-1 with TRBJ2-3; tentative D call: TRBD1 (5 bases). V was clipped by 6 bases and J by 1 base, with 8 bases between them. In germline, CDR1 is MNHNS, CDR2 SASEGT. The CDR3 is 13 amino acids. The CDR3 loop reads CASRLQGTDTQYF. Here the CDR3 DNA reads TGTGCCAGCAGACTACAGGGCACAGATACGCAGTATTTT.

The rearrangement uses TRBV6-5 and TRBJ2-5; 10 bases match TRBD2. The CDR3 is 15 amino acids. V dropped 2 bases and J dropped 2; count of bases not matched to a gene: 2. CDR1 and CDR2 from the germline V gene are MNHEY and SVGAGI. The CDR3 sequence: CASSYQLAGQETQYF. In DNA, the CDR3 is TGTGCCAGCAGTTACCAACTAGCGGGGCAAGAGACCCAGTACTTC.

V usage is TRBV10-3 and J usage is TRBJ2-3, with D uncertain. Germline V gives CDR1 ENHRY, CDR2 SYGVKD. The CDR3 length is 16 residues. With 4 bases removed from V and 5 bases from J, the gap between germline ends came to 19 bases. The CDR3 DNA reads as TGTGCCATCAGTGCGAAGGAGCCGGCGTCGGGAGATACGCAGTATTTT. Encoded protein: CAISAKEPASGDTQYF.

The J gene is TRBJ2-7, the V gene TRBV6-4; 8 bases map to TRBD2. CDR3 length: 14 amino acids. Germline V lookup: CDR1 MRHNA, CDR2 SNTAGT. V lost 4 bases, J lost 7 bases, and 9 bases stayed unmatched. The CDR3 DNA sequence: TGTGCCAGCAGTGCGAGCGGGGGAAGGCCGGAGCAGTACTTC. It yields the protein CASSASGGRPEQYF.

The chain is built from TRBV18 and TRBJ2-7; D remains unclear. CDR3 length equals 15 residues. Germline V lookup: CDR1 KGHSH, CDR2 LQKENI. Deletions cut 2 bases from V and 0 bases from J, with 11 bases between. The CDR3 coding sequence is TGTGCCAGCTCACCAGGGCAGCTGAGCTCCTACGAGCAGTACTTC. Translation gives CASSPGQLSSYEQYF.

The chain is built from TRBV7-2 and TRBJ2-2, with D unclear. CDR1 is SGHTA and CDR2 is FQGNSA in the germline V gene. The ends were cut back, 3 bases at V and 1 base at J, with 6 bases in the middle. This CDR3 spans 14 amino acids. The CDR3 DNA sequence: TGTGCCAGCAGCTTTTCCAGGAACACCGGGGAGCTGTTTTTT. Its translation: CASSFSRNTGELFF. The whole variable domain, filled in from reference TRBV7-2 and TRBJ2-2, reads GAGVSQSPSNKVTEKGKDVELRCDPISGHTALYWYRQSLGQGLEFLIYFQGNSAPDKSGLPSDRFSAERTGGSVSTLTIQRTQQEDSAVYLCASSFSRNTGELFFGEGSRLTVL.

This chain joins TRBV11-2 and TRBJ1-4; 9 nucleotides agree with TRBD1. The CDR3 is 15 amino acids. After removal of 0 bases from V and 10 bases from J, the junction contained 6 bases not matched to a gene. Germline assignment: CDR1 SGHAT and CDR2 FQNNGV. This chain's CDR3 is CASSLEGQGQGKLFF. DNA of the CDR3: TGTGCCAGCAGCTTAGAGGGACAGGGTCAGGGAAAACTGTTTTTT.